This T cell receptor (beta chain) appears in the sequencing data of a study of somatic mutations in cytotoxic T cells in rheumatoid arthritis. Study results and caveats: Neither rheumatoid arthritis patients nor age-matched healthy controls had significantly different CD8+ T-cell clonality from the other group.

With regard to this clone: The antigen is not known.

Germline CDR1 SEHNR, CDR2 FQNEAQ (reference sequence). The J segment lost 6 bases and the V segment lost 6 bases, leaving 8 bases of the junction unmatched. The CDR3 runs 15 residues. The data were produced by immunoSEQ multiplex PCR, yet TCRdb's version contains in-frame clones alone and is incomplete. The profile shows 23,000 or so clones, 80% to 90% of them singletons. The receptor was derived from an adult with rheumatoid arthritis. The sample taken for sequencing was CD8+ T cells sorted from blood. The chain recombines TRBV7-9 with TRBJ1-6; 7 positions agree with TRBD1. The CDR3 here is CASREGQAINSPLHF. CDR3 DNA sequence: TGTGCCAGCAGGGAAGGACAGGCGATTAATTCACCCCTCCACTTT.